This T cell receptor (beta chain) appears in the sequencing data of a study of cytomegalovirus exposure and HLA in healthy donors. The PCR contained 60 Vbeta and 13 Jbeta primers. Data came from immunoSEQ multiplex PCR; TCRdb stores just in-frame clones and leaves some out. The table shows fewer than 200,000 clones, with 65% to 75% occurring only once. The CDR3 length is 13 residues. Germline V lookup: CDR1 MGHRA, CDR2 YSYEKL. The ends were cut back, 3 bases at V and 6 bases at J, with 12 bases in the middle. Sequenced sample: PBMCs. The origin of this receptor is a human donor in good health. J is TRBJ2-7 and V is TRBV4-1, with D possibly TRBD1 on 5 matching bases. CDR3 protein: CASSHSQGAEQYF. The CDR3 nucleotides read TGCGCCAGCAGCCATTCGCAGGGTGCCGAGCAGTACTTC.